The T cell receptor beta chain described here comes from a study of blood T cell repertoires in COVID-19. In the original workflow: The authors estimated nucleated cell counts from reference gene primer amplification. TCRdb keeps only in-frame clones here, not all; method: immunoSEQ multiplex PCR. V, J and clone size are taken as reported in that table, and D and trimming were inferred from the DNA itself. The table records a few hundred thousand clones, approximately 83% of them present only once. V shed 6 bases and J 4 bases; nucleotides not matched to a gene: 6. The CDR3 is 13 amino acids. Germline V gives CDR1 SGHTA, CDR2 FQGNSA.

Sequencing was done on a sample of PBMCs or T cells enriched from blood (not recorded which). The chain carries TRBV7-2 and TRBJ2-7; 7 bases match TRBD1. The receptor was isolated from a woman aged 40 to 55 with acute COVID-19. The CDR3 sequence: CASSRQGGYEQYF. DNA of the CDR3: TGTGCCAGCAGTAGACAGGGTGGATACGAGCAGTACTTC. The whole variable domain, filled in from reference TRBV7-2 and TRBJ2-7, reads GAGVSQSPSNKVTEKGKDVELRCDPISGHTALYWYRQSLGQGLEFLIYFQGNSAPDKSGLPSDRFSAERTGGSVSTLTIQRTQQEDSAVYLCASSRQGGYEQYFGPGTRLTVT.